The source of this TCR beta chain is a study of OX40 agonist ivuxolimab in advanced cancers. For the study at large: Averaging about 60 years in age, with a range of about 23 to 80, the cohort was approximately 87% male. One patient with hepatocellular carcinoma and two with cutaneous melanoma, three in all, had partial responses. Study conclusions and caveats: Clonal expansion among partial responders at 0.1-3.0 mg/kg ranked near the lowest. Expanded clones were, on average, more numerous in CD8+ T cells than in CD4+.

As concerns this clone: Its antigen remains unknown. The sample carries other DNA sequences with the same CDR3.

The method was immunoSEQ multiplex PCR; TCRdb's version includes in-frame clones alone and lacks a portion of them. This sample has around 60,000 clones, with approximately 85% found just once. Germline assignment: CDR1 SGDLS and CDR2 YYNGEE. There are 12 residues in the CDR3. V was shortened by 3 bases and J by 4 bases, with 8 bases between the two germline ends. The starting material was CD4+ or CD8+ T cells sorted from blood, obtained in a trial of the OX40 agonist ivuxolimab. This TCR derives from an adult with an advanced solid tumor such as melanoma, head and neck, liver or kidney cancer. The V call is TRBV9, the J call TRBJ2-7; D is ambiguous. In nucleotides, the CDR3 is TGTGCCAGCAGCGCCGACACGTACGAGCAGTACTTC. Its protein is CASSADTYEQYF. Full variable domain (missing parts from reference TRBV9 and TRBJ2-7): DSGVTQTPKHLITATGQRVTLRCSPRSGDLSVYWYQQSLDQGLQFLIQYYNGEERAKGNILERFSAQQFPDLHSELNLSSLELGDSALYFCASSADTYEQYFGPGTRLTVT.